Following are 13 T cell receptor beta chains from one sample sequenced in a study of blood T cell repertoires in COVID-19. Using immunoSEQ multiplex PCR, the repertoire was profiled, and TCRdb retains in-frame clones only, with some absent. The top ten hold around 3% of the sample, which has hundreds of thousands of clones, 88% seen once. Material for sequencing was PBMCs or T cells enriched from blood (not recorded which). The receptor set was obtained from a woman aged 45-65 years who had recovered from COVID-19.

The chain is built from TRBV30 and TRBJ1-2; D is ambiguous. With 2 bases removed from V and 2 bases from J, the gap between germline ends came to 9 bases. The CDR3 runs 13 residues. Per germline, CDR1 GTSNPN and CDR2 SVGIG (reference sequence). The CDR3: CAWSRRANYGYTF. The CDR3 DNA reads TGTGCCTGGAGTCGGAGAGCCAACTATGGCTACACCTTC. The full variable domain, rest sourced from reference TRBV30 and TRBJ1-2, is SQTIHQWPATLVQPVGSPLSLECTVEGTSNPNLYWYRQAAGRGLQLLFYSVGIGQISSEVPQNLSASRPQDRQFILSSKKLLLSDSGFYLCAWSRRANYGYTFGSGTRLTVV.

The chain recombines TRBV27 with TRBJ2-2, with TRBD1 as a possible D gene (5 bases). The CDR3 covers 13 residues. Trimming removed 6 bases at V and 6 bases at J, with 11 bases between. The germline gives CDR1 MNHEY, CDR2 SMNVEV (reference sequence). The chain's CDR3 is CASSTGKAGELFF. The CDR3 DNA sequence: TGTGCCAGCAGCACAGGCAAGGCCGGGGAGCTGTTTTTT.

The CDR3 here is CATSRDRVGGQPQHF. The CDR3 DNA reads TGTGCCACCAGCAGAGATCGGGTAGGCGGTCAGCCCCAGCATTTT. The V and J genes are TRBV15 and TRBJ1-5; unclear D gene. Trimming took off 0 bases at V and 6 bases at J, with 12 bases between the two ends. The CDR3 sequence is 15 residues long. Germline CDR1 and CDR2: LNHNV and YYDKDF (reference sequence).

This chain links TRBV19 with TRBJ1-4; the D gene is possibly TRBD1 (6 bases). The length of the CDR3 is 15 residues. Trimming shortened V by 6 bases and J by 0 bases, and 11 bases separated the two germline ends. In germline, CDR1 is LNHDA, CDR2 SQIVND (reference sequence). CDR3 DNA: TGTGCCAGTAGCAGGACAGCCGCAACTAATGAAAAACTGTTTTTT. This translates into CASSRTAATNEKLFF. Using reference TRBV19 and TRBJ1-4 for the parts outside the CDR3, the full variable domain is DGGITQSPKYLFRKEGQNVTLSCEQNLNHDAMYWYRQDPGQGLRLIYYSQIVNDFQKGDIAEGYSVSREKKESFPLTVTSAQKNPTAFYLCASSRTAATNEKLFFGSGTQLSVL.

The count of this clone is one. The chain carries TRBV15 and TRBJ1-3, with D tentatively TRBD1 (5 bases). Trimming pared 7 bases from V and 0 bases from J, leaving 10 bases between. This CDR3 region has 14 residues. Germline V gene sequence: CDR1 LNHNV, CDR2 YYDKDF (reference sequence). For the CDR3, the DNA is TGTGCCACCAAGGACAAACTCTCTGGAAACACCATATATTTT. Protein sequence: CATKDKLSGNTIYF.

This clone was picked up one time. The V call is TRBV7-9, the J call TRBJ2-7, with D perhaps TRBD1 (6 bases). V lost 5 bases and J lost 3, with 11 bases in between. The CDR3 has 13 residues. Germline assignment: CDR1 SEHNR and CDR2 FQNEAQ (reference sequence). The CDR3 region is CASSPRTVYEQYF. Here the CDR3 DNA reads TGTGCCAGCAGCCCACGGACAGTCTACGAGCAGTACTTC.

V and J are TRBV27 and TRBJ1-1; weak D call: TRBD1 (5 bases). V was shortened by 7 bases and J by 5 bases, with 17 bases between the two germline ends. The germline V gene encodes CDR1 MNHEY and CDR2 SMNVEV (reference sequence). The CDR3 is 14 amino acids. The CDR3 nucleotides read TGTGCCAGCATCGCTCGGCAGGGTCGGACTGAAGCTTTCTTT. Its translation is CASIARQGRTEAFF.

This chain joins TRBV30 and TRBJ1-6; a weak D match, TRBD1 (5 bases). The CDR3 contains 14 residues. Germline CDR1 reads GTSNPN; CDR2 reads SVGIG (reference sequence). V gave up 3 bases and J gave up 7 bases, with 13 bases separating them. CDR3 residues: CAWRQARWNSPLHF. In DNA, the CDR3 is TGTGCCTGGAGACAGGCGCGTTGGAATTCACCCCTCCACTTT.

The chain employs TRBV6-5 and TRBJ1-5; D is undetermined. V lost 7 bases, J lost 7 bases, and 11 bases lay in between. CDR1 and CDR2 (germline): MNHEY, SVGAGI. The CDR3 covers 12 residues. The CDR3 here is CASKPPGQPQHF. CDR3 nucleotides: TGTGCCAGCAAACCACCGGGGCAGCCCCAGCATTTT.

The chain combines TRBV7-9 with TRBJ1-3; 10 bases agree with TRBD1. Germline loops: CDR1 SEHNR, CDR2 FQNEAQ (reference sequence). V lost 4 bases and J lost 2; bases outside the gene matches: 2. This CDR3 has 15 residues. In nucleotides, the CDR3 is TGTGCCAGCAGCTCCGACAGGGGGCCTGGAAACACCATATATTTT. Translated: CASSSDRGPGNTIYF. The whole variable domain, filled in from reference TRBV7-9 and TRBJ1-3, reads DTGVSQNPRHKITKRGQNVTFRCDPISEHNRLYWYRQTLGQGPEFLTYFQNEAQLEKSRLLSDRFSAERPKGSFSTLEIQRTEQGDSAMYLCASSSDRGPGNTIYFGEGSWLTVV.

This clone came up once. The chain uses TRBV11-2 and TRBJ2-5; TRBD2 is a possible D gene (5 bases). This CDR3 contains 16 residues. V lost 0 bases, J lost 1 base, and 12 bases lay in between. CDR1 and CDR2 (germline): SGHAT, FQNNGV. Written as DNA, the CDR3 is TGTGCCAGCAGCTTAGATCGCCGGGGTCCCCAAGAGACCCAGTACTTC. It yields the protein CASSLDRRGPQETQYF.

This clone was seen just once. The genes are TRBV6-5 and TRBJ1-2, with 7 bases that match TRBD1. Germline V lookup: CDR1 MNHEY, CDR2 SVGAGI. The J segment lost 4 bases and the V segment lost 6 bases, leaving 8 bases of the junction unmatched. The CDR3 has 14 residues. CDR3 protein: CASSLDRAGYGYTF. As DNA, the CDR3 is TGTGCCAGCAGCCTTGACAGGGCGGGCTATGGCTACACCTTC.

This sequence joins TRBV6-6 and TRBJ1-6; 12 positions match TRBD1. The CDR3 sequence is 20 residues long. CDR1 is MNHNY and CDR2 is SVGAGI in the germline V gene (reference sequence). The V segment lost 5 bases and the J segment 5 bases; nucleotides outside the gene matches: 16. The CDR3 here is CASSPRGTGGGSGNNSPLHF. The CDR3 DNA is TGTGCCAGCAGTCCTCGAGGGACAGGGGGCGGTTCGGGTAATAATTCACCCCTCCACTTT.